This T cell receptor (beta chain) is from a study of control samples from healthy donors and cancer patients. TCRdb's copy holds only in-frame clones and misses some; the assay was immunoSEQ multiplex PCR. The table shows some 170,000 clones, with roughly 94% occurring only once. Germline lookup yields CDR1 SGDLS and CDR2 YYNGEE. V lost 0 bases, J lost 4 bases, and 7 bases stayed unmatched. The CDR3 is 19 amino acids. V gene TRBV9 combines with J gene TRBJ2-2; 15 nucleotides agree with TRBD2. The specimen was PBMCs. This clonotype was sampled from a man between 60 and 75 years old with colorectal cancer. Written as DNA, the CDR3 is TGTGCCAGCAGCGTAGATTTGGAGGGACTAGCGGGGGGCACCGGGGAGCTGTTTTTT. It translates to CASSVDLEGLAGGTGELFF.